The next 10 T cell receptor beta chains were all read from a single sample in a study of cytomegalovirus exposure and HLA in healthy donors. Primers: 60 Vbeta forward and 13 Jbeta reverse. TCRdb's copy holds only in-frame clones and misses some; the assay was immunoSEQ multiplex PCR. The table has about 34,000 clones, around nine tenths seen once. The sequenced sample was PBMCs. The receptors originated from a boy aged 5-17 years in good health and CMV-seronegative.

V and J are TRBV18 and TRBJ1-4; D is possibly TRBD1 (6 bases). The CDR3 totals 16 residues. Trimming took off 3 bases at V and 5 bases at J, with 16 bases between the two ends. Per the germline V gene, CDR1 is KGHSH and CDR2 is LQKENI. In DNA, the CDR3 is TGTGCCAGCTCACCCTCCCAACAGGGAGTAAATGAAAAACTGTTTTTT. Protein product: CASSPSQQGVNEKLFF.

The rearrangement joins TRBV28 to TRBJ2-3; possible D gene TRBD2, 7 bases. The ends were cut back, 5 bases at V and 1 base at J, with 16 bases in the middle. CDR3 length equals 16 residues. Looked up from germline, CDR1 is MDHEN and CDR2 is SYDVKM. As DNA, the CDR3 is TGTGCCAGCAGTCCGAGGCGGGGGCTACGCACAGATACGCAGTATTTT. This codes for CASSPRRGLRTDTQYF.

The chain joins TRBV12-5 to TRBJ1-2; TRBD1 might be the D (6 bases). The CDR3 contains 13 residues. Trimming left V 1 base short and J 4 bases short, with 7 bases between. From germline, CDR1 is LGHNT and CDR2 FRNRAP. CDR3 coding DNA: TGTGCTAGTGGTTTGGGGACAGTCTATGGCTACACCTTC. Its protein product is CASGLGTVYGYTF.

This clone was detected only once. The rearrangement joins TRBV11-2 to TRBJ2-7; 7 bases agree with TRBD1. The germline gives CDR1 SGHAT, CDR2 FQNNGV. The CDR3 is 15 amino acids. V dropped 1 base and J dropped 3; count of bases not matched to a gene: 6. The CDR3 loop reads CASSLVDRDSYEQYF. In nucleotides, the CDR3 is TGTGCCAGCAGCTTAGTCGACCGGGACAGCTACGAGCAGTACTTC. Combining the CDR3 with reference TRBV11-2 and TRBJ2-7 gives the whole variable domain EAGVAQSPRYKIIEKRQSVAFWCNPISGHATLYWYQQILGQGPKLLIQFQNNGVVDDSQLPKDRFSAERLKGVDSTLKIQPAKLEDSAVYLCASSLVDRDSYEQYFGPGTRLTVT.

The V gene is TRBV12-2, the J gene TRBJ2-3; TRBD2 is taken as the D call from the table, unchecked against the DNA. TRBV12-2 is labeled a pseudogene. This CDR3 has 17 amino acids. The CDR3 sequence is CASRLTASGGNTDTQYF. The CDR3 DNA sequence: TGTGCAAGTCGCTTAACGGCTAGCGGGGGGAACACAGATACGCAGTATTTT.

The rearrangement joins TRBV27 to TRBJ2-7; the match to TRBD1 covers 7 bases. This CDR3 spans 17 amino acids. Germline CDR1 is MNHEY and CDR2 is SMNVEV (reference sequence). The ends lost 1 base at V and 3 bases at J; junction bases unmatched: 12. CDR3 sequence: CASSLYDRTGQIYEQYF. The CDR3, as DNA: TGTGCCAGCAGTTTATATGATCGGACGGGACAGATCTACGAGCAGTACTTC.

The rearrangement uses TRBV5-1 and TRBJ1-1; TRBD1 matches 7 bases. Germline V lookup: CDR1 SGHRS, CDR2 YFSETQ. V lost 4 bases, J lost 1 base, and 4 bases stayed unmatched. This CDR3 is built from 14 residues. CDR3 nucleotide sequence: TGCGCCAGCAGCCGGGACAGTGGGAACACTGAAGCTTTCTTT. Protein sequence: CASSRDSGNTEAFF. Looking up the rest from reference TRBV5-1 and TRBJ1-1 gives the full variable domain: KAGVTQTPRYLIKTRGQQVTLSCSPISGHRSVSWYQQTPGQGLQFLFEYFSETQRNKGNFPGRFSGRQFSNSRSEMNVSTLELGDSALYLCASSRDSGNTEAFFGQGTRLTVV.

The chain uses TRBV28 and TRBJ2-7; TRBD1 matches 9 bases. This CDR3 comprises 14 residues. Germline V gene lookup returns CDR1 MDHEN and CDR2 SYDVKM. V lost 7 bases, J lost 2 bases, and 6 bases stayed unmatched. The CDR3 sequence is CASTYRDRAYEQYF. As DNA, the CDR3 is TGTGCCAGCACTTACCGGGACAGGGCCTACGAGCAGTACTTC.

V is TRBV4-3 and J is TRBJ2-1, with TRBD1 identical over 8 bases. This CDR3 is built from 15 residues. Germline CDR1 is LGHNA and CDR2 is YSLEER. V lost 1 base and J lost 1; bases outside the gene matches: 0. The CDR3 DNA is TGCGCCAGCAGCCAAGGACAGGGGTCCTACAATGAGCAGTTCTTC. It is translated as CASSQGQGSYNEQFF.

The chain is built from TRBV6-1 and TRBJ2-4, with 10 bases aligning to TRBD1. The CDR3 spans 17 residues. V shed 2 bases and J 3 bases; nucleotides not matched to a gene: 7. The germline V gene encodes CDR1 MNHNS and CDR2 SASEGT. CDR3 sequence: CASSERDRGIVKNIQYF. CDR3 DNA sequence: TGTGCCAGCAGTGAAAGGGACAGGGGAATAGTCAAAAACATTCAGTACTTC.